A single sample is the source of the 11 T cell receptor beta chains below, sequenced in a study of post-analysis software for immune sequencing data. Study-level findings and limits: A handful of TRBV segments occurring more often in patients than controls included TRBV5-6, TRBV5-1 and TRBV20-1.

Each TCR beta cDNA library carried unique molecular identifiers. TCRdb recomputed calls from the PCR reads with MiXCR, one row per CDR3 protein. The sample includes 600,000 to 700,000 distinct CDR3 sequences, over 45% of them seen just once. These receptors have no identified antigens. Sequencing was carried out using blood. These receptors all come from a girl aged 2 to 9 with multiple sclerosis.

The gene calls are TRBV27 and TRBJ2-3, with 12 bases that match TRBD2. The CDR3 contains 17 residues. Germline V CDR1 and CDR2: MNHEY, SMNVEV (reference sequence). J gave up 2 bases and V 3 bases, and 6 bases lay outside the gene matches. The CDR3 region is CASSFTSGGPPTDTQYF. The CDR3 nucleotides are TGTGCCAGCAGTTTCACTAGCGGGGGGCCCCCCACAGATACGCAGTATTTT.

V gene TRBV6-6 combines with J gene TRBJ2-3; the match to TRBD2 covers 13 bases. Unmatched junction bases numbered 6, after V lost 3 bases and J lost 3 bases. Germline V gene sequence: CDR1 MNHNY, CDR2 SVGAGI (reference sequence). This CDR3 is built from 17 residues. CDR3 region: CASSYPGTSGVTDTQYF. The CDR3 DNA reads TGTGCCAGCAGTTATCCAGGGACTAGCGGGGTTACAGATACGCAGTATTTT.

The chain has TRBV7-7 and TRBJ2-1; TRBD1 agrees at 9 bases. J gave up 9 bases and V 5 bases, and 11 bases lay outside the gene matches. This CDR3 is built from 15 residues. CDR1 SSHAT and CDR2 FNYEAQ come from the germline V gene (reference sequence). The DNA for the CDR3 is TGTGCCAGCAGCCCCGTTGGACAGGGGTCCAGTGAGCAGTTCTTC. Residues: CASSPVGQGSSEQFF.

The DNA for the CDR3 is TGTGCCAGCAGTTTAAGGCTGACAGAGACCCAGTACTTC. The encoded protein is CASSLRLTETQYF. The J gene is TRBJ2-5, the V gene TRBV27, with unresolved D. The CDR3 covers 13 residues. Between the trimmed V and J ends, which lost 2 bases and 4 bases, there was a span of 8 bases. The germline gives CDR1 MNHEY, CDR2 SMNVEV (reference sequence).

CDR3 coding DNA: TGTGCCAGCAGACCAACCGGGACAGCGCTCCAAGAGACCCAGTACTTC. It encodes CASRPTGTALQETQYF. The chain has TRBV6-6 and TRBJ2-5, with TRBD1 matching 7 bases. In germline, CDR1 is MNHNY, CDR2 SVGAGI (reference sequence). This CDR3 contains 16 residues. V lost 6 bases to trimming and J lost 1 base; unmatched junction nucleotides: 11.

This chain uses TRBV5-1 with TRBJ2-5; D ambiguous. The CDR3 loop spans 15 amino acids. The V end was cut by 4 bases, the J end by 1 base, with 14 bases between. CDR1 SGHRS and CDR2 YFSETQ come from the germline V gene. The CDR3, as DNA: TGCGCCAGCAGCAAGAACCGGGCCCTCCAAGAGACCCAGTACTTC. As protein: CASSKNRALQETQYF. Full variable domain (outside the CDR3, taken from reference TRBV5-1 and TRBJ2-5): KAGVTQTPRYLIKTRGQQVTLSCSPISGHRSVSWYQQTPGQGLQFLFEYFSETQRNKGNFPGRFSGRQFSNSRSEMNVSTLELGDSALYLCASSKNRALQETQYFGPGTRLLVL.

The chain employs TRBV7-9 and TRBJ2-6, with TRBD1 matching over 8 bases. Germline loops: CDR1 SEHNR, CDR2 FQNEAQ (reference sequence). V gave up 4 bases and J gave up 1 base; unmatched junction bases: 12. CDR3 length: 19 residues. Here the CDR3 reads CASSSLRGQVLSGANVLTF. CDR3 in DNA: TGTGCCAGCAGCTCCCTACGGGGACAGGTTCTTTCTGGGGCCAACGTCCTGACTTTC.

This clonotype was counted only a few times. This sequence joins TRBV12-3 or TRBV12-4 and TRBJ1-1, with 7 bases that match TRBD1. The CDR3 is made up of 13 amino acids. Losses at the gene ends were 7 bases for V and 5 bases for J; bases not matched to a gene: 7. The CDR3 here is CASISTGRTEAFF. DNA of the CDR3: TGTGCCAGCATCTCGACAGGGAGGACTGAAGCTTTCTTT.

This clonotype came up a few times. The CDR3 sequence is CASRPTGGGGYGYTF. The CDR3 DNA sequence: TGTGCCAGCAGGCCTACAGGGGGCGGCGGCTATGGCTACACCTTC. V gene TRBV12-3 or TRBV12-4 combines with J gene TRBJ1-2; 9 positions match TRBD1. The CDR3 spans 15 residues. After removal of 6 bases from V and 4 bases from J, the junction contained 9 bases not matched to a gene.

The rearrangement joins TRBV7-9 to TRBJ2-1; the D gene is possibly TRBD2 (6 bases). V was shortened by 6 bases and J by 5 bases, with 14 bases between the two germline ends. In germline, CDR1 is SEHNR, CDR2 FQNEAQ (reference sequence). There are 14 residues in the CDR3. CDR3 sequence reads: CASSWGLADNEQFF. CDR3 nucleotides: TGTGCCAGCAGTTGGGGGTTAGCGGACAATGAGCAGTTCTTC. The whole variable domain, remainder taken from reference TRBV7-9 and TRBJ2-1, is DTGVSQNPRHKITKRGQNVTFRCDPISEHNRLYWYRQTLGQGPEFLTYFQNEAQLEKSRLLSDRFSAERPKGSFSTLEIQRTEQGDSAMYLCASSWGLADNEQFFGPGTRLTVL.

The chain carries TRBV6-5 and TRBJ2-7; D remains unclear. The CDR3 spans 9 residues. V was cut by 8 bases and J by 6 bases, with 5 bases left in between. Per the germline V gene, CDR1 is MNHEY and CDR2 is SVGAGI. CDR3 nucleotide sequence: TGTGCCAGCCCCCTCGAGCAGTACTTC. This sequence encodes CASPLEQYF.